The T cell receptor (beta chain) described here comes from a study of blood T cell repertoires in COVID-19. Per germline, CDR1 MNHEY and CDR2 SMNVEV (reference sequence). V lost 5 bases and J lost 4, with 21 bases in between. The CDR3 has 16 residues. TCRdb's table, derived via immunoSEQ multiplex PCR, lists solely in-frame clones and lacks some. In the table there are under 250,000 clones, approximately 87% of which are singletons. The clonotype was recovered from a man aged 55 to 70 with acute or convalescent COVID-19. The rearrangement joins TRBV27 to TRBJ2-7; D may be TRBD2 (5 bases). Sequenced input: peripheral blood. The CDR3 loop reads CASSPRWGDPGYEQYF. The CDR3 DNA sequence: TGTGCCAGCAGTCCTAGGTGGGGAGACCCCGGGTACGAGCAGTACTTC.